These 25 T cell receptor beta chains share one sample of origin, sequenced in a study of T cell responses to AZD1222 COVID-19 vaccine. Sequenced by immunoSEQ multiplex PCR; TCRdb stores in-frame clones only, minus some. The sample includes 95,000 to 100,000 clones, roughly 84% of them seen just once. Sample: peripheral blood, taken 28 days after the second AZD1222 dose. These receptors came from an adult who received the AZD1222 COVID-19 vaccine.

The genes are TRBV5-4 and TRBJ1-1, with a weak D call TRBD1 (5 bases). The CDR3 has 15 amino acids. With 0 bases removed from V and 1 base from J, the gap between germline ends came to 10 bases. The germline V gene encodes CDR1 SGHNT and CDR2 YYREEE (reference sequence). This CDR3 reads CASSLAGGGNTEAFF. CDR3 nucleotides: TGTGCCAGCAGCTTGGCGGGGGGTGGGAACACTGAAGCTTTCTTT.

This clone appeared a few times. This rearrangement joins TRBV19 to TRBJ1-5; 9 bases are a match to TRBD1. This CDR3 comprises 15 residues. With V trimmed by 5 bases and J by 4 bases, 6 bases remained unmatched. The germline CDR1 and CDR2 sequences are LNHDA and SQIVND (reference sequence). The CDR3 DNA follows: TGTGCCAGTAGTCTGCAGGACAGGGGTAATCAGCCCCAGCATTTT. It codes for CASSLQDRGNQPQHF.

This clone was recorded a few times. This chain uses TRBV19 with TRBJ1-6; possibly TRBD1 for D (5 bases). The ends were cut back, 7 bases at V and 9 bases at J, with 13 bases in the middle. In germline, CDR1 is LNHDA, CDR2 SQIVND (reference sequence). CDR3 size: 13 residues. In nucleotides, the CDR3 is TGTGCCAGTAACAAGGGGTCGGGTTCACCCCTCCACTTT. Translating gives CASNKGSGSPLHF.

The chain has TRBV11-2 and TRBJ2-3, with 9 bases identical to TRBD2. This CDR3 region has 15 residues. V trimming: 3 bases; J trimming: 6 bases; junction bases outside the gene matches: 7. Per germline, CDR1 SGHAT and CDR2 FQNNGV. The DNA of the CDR3 is TGTGCCAGCAGCTTGGCGGGAGGGCCGCGGGATACGCAGTATTTT. This gives the protein CASSLAGGPRDTQYF.

The V call is TRBV18, the J call TRBJ2-1; 10 positions agree with TRBD1. The CDR3 covers 20 residues. The V and J ends lost 0 bases and 3 bases, in that order; junction bases with no gene match: 14. From germline, CDR1 is KGHSH and CDR2 LQKENI. The CDR3 DNA is TGTGCCAGCTCACCACCCGGGACAGGGGTTCTCGATTTTATCTACAATGAGCAGTTCTTC. As protein: CASSPPGTGVLDFIYNEQFF. The full variable domain, with the rest looked up from reference TRBV18 and TRBJ2-1, is NAGVMQNPRHLVRRRGQEARLRCSPMKGHSHVYWYRQLPEEGLKFMVYLQKENIIDESGMPKERFSAEFPKEGPSILRIQQVVRGDSAAYFCASSPPGTGVLDFIYNEQFFGPGTRLTVL.

The chain has TRBV5-1 and TRBJ1-1; D uncertain. The V end was cut by 0 bases, the J end by 11 bases, with 14 bases between. Per the germline V gene, CDR1 is SGHRS and CDR2 is YFSETQ. This CDR3 spans 13 amino acids. This chain's CDR3 is CASSLEGLDQAFF. The CDR3 region has the DNA TGCGCCAGCAGCTTGGAAGGTCTCGACCAGGCTTTCTTT.

In DNA form, the CDR3 reads TGTGCCAGCAGTTACACGACAGGGACCTCTGGAAACACCATATATTTT. Translating it yields CASSYTTGTSGNTIYF. The chain recombines TRBV6-5 with TRBJ1-3; TRBD1 aligns across 7 bases. The CDR3 runs to 16 residues. Germline values: CDR1 MNHEY, CDR2 SVGAGI. Unmatched junction bases numbered 4, after V lost 2 bases and J lost 0 bases.

The rearrangement uses TRBV5-1 and TRBJ2-5; the match to TRBD2 covers 8 bases. This CDR3 is built from 15 residues. The V and J ends lost 3 bases and 5 bases, in that order; junction bases with no gene match: 9. CDR1 SGHRS and CDR2 YFSETQ come from the germline V gene. CDR3: CASSSLPGGQETQYF. The CDR3 bases are TGCGCCAGCAGCTCTTTACCGGGAGGGCAGGAGACCCAGTACTTC.

This chain links TRBV4-1 with TRBJ1-2, with 9 bases that match TRBD1. V was pared by 2 bases and J by 6 bases, with 7 bases of the junction left unmatched. Germline loops: CDR1 MGHRA, CDR2 YSYEKL. The CDR3 contains 15 residues. The CDR3 DNA is TGCGCCAGCAGCCAAAAAACAGGGGGCTCAGATGGCTACACCTTC. It encodes CASSQKTGGSDGYTF.

This chain connects TRBV30 to TRBJ1-2; 7 bases are shared with TRBD1. Germline loops: CDR1 GTSNPN, CDR2 SVGIG (reference sequence). Unmatched junction bases numbered 14, after V lost 3 bases and J lost 7 bases. The CDR3 covers 15 residues. The CDR3 DNA follows: TGTGCCTGGAGCCGCGCCAACAGGGGAGGCTCTGGCTACACCTTC. Amino acid sequence: CAWSRANRGGSGYTF.

This chain uses TRBV5-1 with TRBJ2-7; TRBD2 is a possible D gene (5 bases). Trimming stripped 2 bases from V and 2 bases from J, with 14 bases between. There are 15 residues in the CDR3. Germline V gene sequence: CDR1 SGHRS, CDR2 YFSETQ. The CDR3 DNA sequence: TGCGCCAGCAGCTTTAATCCCGGGGTAACCTACGAGCAGTACTTC. Translation gives CASSFNPGVTYEQYF.

The rearrangement joins TRBV7-2 to TRBJ2-3, with D hard to call. The CDR3 sequence is 16 residues long. Looked up from germline, CDR1 is SGHTA and CDR2 is FQGNSA. V dropped 3 bases and J dropped 1 base, with 14 bases sitting between them. The CDR3 nucleotides are TGTGCCAGCAGCTTGAACAGAGTCATGGGCACAGATACGCAGTATTTT. Residues: CASSLNRVMGTDTQYF.

The V and J genes are TRBV5-1 and TRBJ2-7; D perhaps matches TRBD1 (5 bases). The V and J ends lost 2 bases and 2 bases respectively, with 8 bases between them. The germline CDR1 and CDR2 sequences are SGHRS and YFSETQ. The CDR3 contains 13 residues. CDR3 DNA sequence: TGCGCCAGCAGCTTTAAGGGGCCCTACGAGCAGTACTTC. Its translation: CASSFKGPYEQYF.

The rearrangement uses TRBV20-1 and TRBJ2-5; 11 positions agree with TRBD2. The CDR3 loop spans 14 amino acids. With V trimmed by 6 bases and J by 4 bases, 7 bases remained unmatched. From germline, CDR1 is DFQATT and CDR2 SNEGSKA (reference sequence). The CDR3 region is CSASSGRALETQYF. The CDR3 DNA follows: TGCAGTGCCAGTAGCGGGAGGGCCCTAGAGACCCAGTACTTC.

This clone has ten or more counts. The chain links TRBV3-1 (or the pseudogene TRBV3-2) to TRBJ1-1, with D maybe TRBD1 (6 bases). Deletions cut 3 bases from V and 7 bases from J, with 15 bases between. Per germline, CDR1 LGHDT and CDR2 YNNKEL (reference sequence). The CDR3 has 14 amino acids. The CDR3 protein is CASSQQQGSIEAFF. For the CDR3, the DNA is TGTGCCAGCAGCCAGCAACAGGGTTCCATTGAAGCTTTCTTT.

The chain links TRBV5-1 to TRBJ2-3; possible D gene TRBD2, 6 bases. Germline V lookup: CDR1 SGHRS, CDR2 YFSETQ. The germline V and J ends were trimmed by 2 bases and 3 bases, with 10 bases remaining between them. This CDR3 spans 14 amino acids. The CDR3 region is CASSLGRETDTQYF. DNA of the CDR3: TGCGCCAGCAGCTTAGGCCGGGAGACAGATACGCAGTATTTT.

The CDR3 nucleotides read TGTGCCAGCAGTCAGCGACAGGGAGTGGCCACAGATACGCAGTATTTT. This codes for CASSQRQGVATDTQYF. The chain combines TRBV27 with TRBJ2-3; 7 nucleotides match TRBD1. The CDR3 is 16 residues long. CDR1 and CDR2 from the germline V gene are MNHEY and SMNVEV (reference sequence). The V gene end was trimmed by 5 bases and the J gene end by 2 bases; junction bases not matched to a gene: 10.

This sequence joins TRBV18 and TRBJ1-4; no clear D. Germline V lookup: CDR1 KGHSH, CDR2 LQKENI. V lost 3 bases to trimming and J lost 0 bases, with 2 bases between them. The CDR3 spans 13 residues. CDR3 coding DNA: TGTGCCAGCTCACCCTCAACTAATGAAAAACTGTTTTTT. This codes for CASSPSTNEKLFF.

This clone showed up just once. The chain joins TRBV18 to TRBJ2-4, with 10 bases matching TRBD1. Germline V gives CDR1 KGHSH, CDR2 LQKENI. V lost 4 bases and J lost 6; bases outside the gene matches: 6. This CDR3 is built from 15 residues. The CDR3 region has the DNA TGTGCCAGCTCACTAACCGGGACAGGGGTAAACATTCAGTACTTC. It encodes CASSLTGTGVNIQYF.

The J gene is TRBJ1-2, the V gene TRBV11-2; tentatively, D is TRBD1 (6 bases). Germline V gene lookup returns CDR1 SGHAT and CDR2 FQNNGV. The CDR3 extends over 14 amino acids. V was clipped by 6 bases and J by 6 bases, with 17 bases between them. For the CDR3, the DNA is TGTGCCAGCAGTCAAAGAGGAACAGGGAATGGCTACACCTTC. Protein sequence: CASSQRGTGNGYTF.

The chain uses TRBV6-5 and TRBJ1-3; D uncertain. The CDR3 extends over 13 amino acids. Germline CDR1 is MNHEY and CDR2 is SVGAGI. V dropped 7 bases and J dropped 1 base, with 8 bases sitting between them. The CDR3 spells CASKVQSGNTIYF. As DNA, the CDR3 is TGTGCCAGCAAGGTACAGTCTGGAAACACCATATATTTT.

The V call is TRBV29-1, the J call TRBJ1-1, with TRBD1 matching 7 bases. With V trimmed by 7 bases and J by 7 bases, 18 bases remained unmatched. Germline V gives CDR1 SQVTM, CDR2 ANQGSEA. The length of the CDR3 is 15 residues. CDR3 in amino acids: CSAGGEGAFGGEAFF. The CDR3 coding sequence is TGCAGCGCTGGGGGCGAGGGGGCTTTCGGGGGTGAAGCTTTCTTT.

The rearrangement joins TRBV5-1 to TRBJ1-2; a possible D gene is TRBD1 (5 bases). Per germline, CDR1 SGHRS and CDR2 YFSETQ. The CDR3 covers 14 residues. Trimming pared 5 bases from V and 2 bases from J, leaving 13 bases between. DNA for the CDR3: TGCGCCAGCAGTCGGGCTGAGGGGAACTATGGCTACACCTTC. It specifies CASSRAEGNYGYTF.

With regard to this clone: In the same sample, other DNA sequences code for this CDR3. The chain has TRBV5-1 and TRBJ1-6, with TRBD1 matching 7 bases. Germline V CDR1 and CDR2: SGHRS, YFSETQ. The ends lost 4 bases at V and 0 bases at J; junction bases unmatched: 4. The CDR3 has 16 amino acids. The CDR3 is CASSPGQSSYNSPLHF. The CDR3 bases are TGCGCCAGCAGCCCGGGACAGAGCTCCTATAATTCACCCCTCCACTTT.

There are a few counts of this clone. The chain employs TRBV9 and TRBJ1-2, with TRBD1 matching over 9 bases. The CDR3 is 15 amino acids. The germline V gene has CDR1 SGDLS and CDR2 YYNGEE. The junction had 4 bases not matched to a gene; V was cut back by 4 bases and J by 0 bases. In nucleotides, the CDR3 is TGTGCCAGCAGCACCCGACAGGGGGCTAACTATGGCTACACCTTC. This translates into CASSTRQGANYGYTF.